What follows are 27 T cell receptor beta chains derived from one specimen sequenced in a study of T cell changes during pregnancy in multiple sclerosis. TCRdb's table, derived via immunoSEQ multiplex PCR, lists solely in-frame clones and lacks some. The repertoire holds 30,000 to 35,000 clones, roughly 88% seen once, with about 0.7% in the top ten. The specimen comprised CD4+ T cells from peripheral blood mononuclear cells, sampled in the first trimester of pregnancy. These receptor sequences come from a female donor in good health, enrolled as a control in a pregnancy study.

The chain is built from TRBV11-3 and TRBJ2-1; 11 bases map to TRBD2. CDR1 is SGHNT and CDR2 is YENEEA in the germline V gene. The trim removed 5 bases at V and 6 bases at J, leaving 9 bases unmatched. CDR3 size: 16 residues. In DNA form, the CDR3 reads TGTGCCAGCAGCCCGAGGACCGGGACTAGCGGCAATGAGCAGTTCTTC. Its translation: CASSPRTGTSGNEQFF.

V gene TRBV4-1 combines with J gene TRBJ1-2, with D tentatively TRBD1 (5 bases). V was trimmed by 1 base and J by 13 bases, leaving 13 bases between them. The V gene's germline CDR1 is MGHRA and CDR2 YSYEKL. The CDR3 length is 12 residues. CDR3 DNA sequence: TGCGCCAGCAGCCAAGGACAACAGGACCGCACCTTC. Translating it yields CASSQGQQDRTF.

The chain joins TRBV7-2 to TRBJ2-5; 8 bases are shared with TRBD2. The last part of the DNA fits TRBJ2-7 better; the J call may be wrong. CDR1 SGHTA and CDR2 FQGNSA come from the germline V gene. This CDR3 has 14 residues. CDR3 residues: CASSLSGATYEQYF. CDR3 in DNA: TGTGCCAGCAGCCTTAGCGGGGCCACCTACGAGCAGTACTTC.

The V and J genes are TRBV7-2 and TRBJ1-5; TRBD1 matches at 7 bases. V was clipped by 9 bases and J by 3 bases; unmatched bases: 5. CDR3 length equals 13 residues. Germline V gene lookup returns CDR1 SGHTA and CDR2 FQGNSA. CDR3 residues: CASRGLINQPQHF. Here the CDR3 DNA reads TGTGCCAGTAGGGGGCTTATCAATCAGCCCCAGCATTTT.

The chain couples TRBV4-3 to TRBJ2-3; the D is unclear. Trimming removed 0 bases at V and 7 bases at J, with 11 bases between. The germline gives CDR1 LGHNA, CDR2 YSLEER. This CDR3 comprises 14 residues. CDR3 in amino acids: CASSQDWAINTQYF. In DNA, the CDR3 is TGCGCCAGCAGCCAAGATTGGGCCATCAATACGCAGTATTTT.

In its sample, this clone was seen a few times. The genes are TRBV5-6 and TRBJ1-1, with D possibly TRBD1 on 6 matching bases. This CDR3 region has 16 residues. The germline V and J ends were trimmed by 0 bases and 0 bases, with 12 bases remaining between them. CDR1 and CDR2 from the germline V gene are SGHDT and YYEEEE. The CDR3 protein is CASSLVGAWMNTEAFF. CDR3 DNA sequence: TGTGCCAGCAGCTTGGTGGGGGCCTGGATGAACACTGAAGCTTTCTTT.

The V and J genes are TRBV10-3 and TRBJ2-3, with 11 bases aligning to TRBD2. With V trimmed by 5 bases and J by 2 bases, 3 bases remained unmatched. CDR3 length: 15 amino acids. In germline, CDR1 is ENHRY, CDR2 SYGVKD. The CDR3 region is CAISLAGGHTDTQYF. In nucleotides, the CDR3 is TGTGCCATCAGTTTAGCGGGGGGGCACACAGATACGCAGTATTTT.

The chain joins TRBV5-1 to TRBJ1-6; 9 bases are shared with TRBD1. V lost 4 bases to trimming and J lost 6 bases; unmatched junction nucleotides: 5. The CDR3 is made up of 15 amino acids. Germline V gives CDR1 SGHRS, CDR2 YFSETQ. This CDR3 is CASSPQTGGNSPLHF. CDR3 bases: TGCGCCAGCAGCCCCCAGACAGGGGGTAATTCACCCCTCCACTTT.

This CDR3 is CASSLGHLNTEAFF. CDR3 nucleotide sequence: TGTGCCAGCAGCTTAGGGCATCTGAACACTGAAGCTTTCTTT. The chain recombines TRBV7-9 with TRBJ1-1; D is undetermined. The CDR3 extends over 14 amino acids. The germline V and J ends were trimmed by 1 base and 0 bases, with 6 bases remaining between them. The germline CDR1 and CDR2 sequences are SEHNR and FQNEAQ (reference sequence).

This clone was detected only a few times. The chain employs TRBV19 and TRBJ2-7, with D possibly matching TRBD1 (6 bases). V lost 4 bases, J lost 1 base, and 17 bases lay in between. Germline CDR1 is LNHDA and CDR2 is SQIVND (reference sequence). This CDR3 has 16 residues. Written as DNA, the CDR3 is TGTGCCAGTAGTACGAGAATCCGGGACAAATCCTACGAGCAGTACTTC. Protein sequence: CASSTRIRDKSYEQYF.

The CDR3 sequence: CASSLTRASLRGYTF. The CDR3 coding sequence is TGTGCCAGCAGCTTGACGAGAGCAAGCTTGCGTGGCTACACCTTC. This chain connects TRBV5-6 to TRBJ1-2; D gene unclear. CDR1 is SGHDT, CDR2 YYEEEE, per germline. The ends were cut back, 1 base at V and 7 bases at J, with 17 bases in the middle. This CDR3 comprises 15 residues.

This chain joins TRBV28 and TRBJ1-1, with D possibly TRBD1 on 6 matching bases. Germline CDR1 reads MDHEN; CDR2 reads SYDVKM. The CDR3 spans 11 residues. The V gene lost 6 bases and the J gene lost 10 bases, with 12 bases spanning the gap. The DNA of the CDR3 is TGTGCCAGCAGCGTACAGGGTGTAGCTTTCTTT. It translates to CASSVQGVAFF.

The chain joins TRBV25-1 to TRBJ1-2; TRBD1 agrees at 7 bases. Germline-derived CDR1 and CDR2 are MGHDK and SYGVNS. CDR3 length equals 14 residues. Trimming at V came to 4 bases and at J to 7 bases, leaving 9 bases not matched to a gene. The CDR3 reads CASSARQGGGGYTF. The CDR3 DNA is TGTGCCAGCAGTGCCCGACAGGGAGGCGGTGGCTACACCTTC.

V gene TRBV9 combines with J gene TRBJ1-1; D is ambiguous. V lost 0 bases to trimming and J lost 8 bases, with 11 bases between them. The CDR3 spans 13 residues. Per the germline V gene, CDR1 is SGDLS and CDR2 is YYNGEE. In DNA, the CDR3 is TGTGCCAGCAGCGTAGCTTTAGAATACGAAGCTTTCTTT. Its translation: CASSVALEYEAFF.

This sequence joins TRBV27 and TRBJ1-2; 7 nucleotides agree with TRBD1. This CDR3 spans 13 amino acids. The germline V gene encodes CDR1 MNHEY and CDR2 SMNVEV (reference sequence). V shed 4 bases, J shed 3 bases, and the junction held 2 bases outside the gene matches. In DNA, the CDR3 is TGTGCCAGCAGTTGGGACAGTTACTATGGCTACACCTTC. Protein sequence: CASSWDSYYGYTF.

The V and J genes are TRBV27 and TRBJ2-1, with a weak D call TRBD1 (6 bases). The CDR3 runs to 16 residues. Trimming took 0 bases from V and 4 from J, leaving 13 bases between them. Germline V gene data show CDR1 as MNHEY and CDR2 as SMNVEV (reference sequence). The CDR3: CASSLSASGEYNEQFF. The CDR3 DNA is TGTGCCAGCAGTTTATCGGCGTCAGGGGAGTACAATGAGCAGTTCTTC.

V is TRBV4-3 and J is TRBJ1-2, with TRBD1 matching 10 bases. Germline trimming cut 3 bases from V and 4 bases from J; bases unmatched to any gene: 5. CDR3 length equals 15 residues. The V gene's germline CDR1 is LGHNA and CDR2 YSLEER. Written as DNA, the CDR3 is TGCGCCAGCAGCCAGACAGGGGGCGGTGGCTATGGCTACACCTTC. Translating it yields CASSQTGGGGYGYTF.

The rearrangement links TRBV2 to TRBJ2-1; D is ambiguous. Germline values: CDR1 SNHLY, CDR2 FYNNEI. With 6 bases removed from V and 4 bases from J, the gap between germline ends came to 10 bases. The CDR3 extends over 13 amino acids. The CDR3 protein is CASRVSVYNEQFF. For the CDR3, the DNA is TGTGCCAGCAGGGTTTCGGTTTACAATGAGCAGTTCTTC.

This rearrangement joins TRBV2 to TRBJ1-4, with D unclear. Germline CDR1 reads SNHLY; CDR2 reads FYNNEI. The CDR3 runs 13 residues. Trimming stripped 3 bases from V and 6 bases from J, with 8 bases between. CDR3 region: CASSDLRDEKLFF. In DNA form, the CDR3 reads TGTGCCAGCAGTGATCTAAGAGATGAAAAACTGTTTTTT. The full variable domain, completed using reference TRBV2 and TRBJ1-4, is EPEVTQTPSHQVTQMGQEVILRCVPISNHLYFYWYRQILGQKVEFLVSFYNNEISEKSEIFDDQFSVERPDGSNFTLKIRSTKLEDSAMYFCASSDLRDEKLFFGSGTQLSVL.

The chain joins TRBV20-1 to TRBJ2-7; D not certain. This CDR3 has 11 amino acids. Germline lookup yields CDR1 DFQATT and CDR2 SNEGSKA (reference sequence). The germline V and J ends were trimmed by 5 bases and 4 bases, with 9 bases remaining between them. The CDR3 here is CSADLRYEQYF. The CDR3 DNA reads TGCAGTGCTGACTTACGGTACGAGCAGTACTTC.

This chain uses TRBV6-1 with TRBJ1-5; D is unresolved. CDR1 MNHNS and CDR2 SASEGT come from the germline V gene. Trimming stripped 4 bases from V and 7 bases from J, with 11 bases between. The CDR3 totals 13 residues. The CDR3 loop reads CASSVTENQPQHF. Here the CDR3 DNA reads TGTGCCAGCAGTGTCACAGAGAACCAGCCCCAGCATTTT.

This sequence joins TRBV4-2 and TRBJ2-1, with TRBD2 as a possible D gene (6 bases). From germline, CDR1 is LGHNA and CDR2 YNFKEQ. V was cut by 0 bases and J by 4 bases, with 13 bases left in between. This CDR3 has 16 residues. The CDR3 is CASSQDLAGRYNEQFF. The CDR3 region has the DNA TGTGCCAGCAGCCAAGATCTTGCGGGGAGATACAATGAGCAGTTCTTC.

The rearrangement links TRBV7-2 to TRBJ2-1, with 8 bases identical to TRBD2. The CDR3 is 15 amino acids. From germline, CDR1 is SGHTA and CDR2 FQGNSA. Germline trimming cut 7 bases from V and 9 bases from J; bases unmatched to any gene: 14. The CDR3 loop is CASNSGGQQGSEQFF. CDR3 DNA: TGTGCCAGCAATTCGGGGGGGCAGCAGGGGAGTGAGCAGTTCTTC.

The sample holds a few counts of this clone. CDR3 region: CAISDQGSSYNSPLHF. Written as DNA, the CDR3 is TGTGCCATCAGTGACCAGGGAAGCTCCTATAATTCACCCCTCCACTTT. The V gene is TRBV10-3, the J gene TRBJ1-6; a weak D match, TRBD1 (5 bases). The CDR3 sequence is 16 residues long. Germline V gene lookup returns CDR1 ENHRY and CDR2 SYGVKD. V gave up 3 bases and J gave up 0 bases, with 9 bases separating them.

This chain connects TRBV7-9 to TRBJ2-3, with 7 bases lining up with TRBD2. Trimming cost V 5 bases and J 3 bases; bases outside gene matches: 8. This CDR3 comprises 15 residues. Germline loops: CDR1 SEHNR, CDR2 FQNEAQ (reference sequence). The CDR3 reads CASSPWGGGTDTQYF. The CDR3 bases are TGTGCCAGCAGCCCATGGGGCGGGGGAACAGATACGCAGTATTTT.

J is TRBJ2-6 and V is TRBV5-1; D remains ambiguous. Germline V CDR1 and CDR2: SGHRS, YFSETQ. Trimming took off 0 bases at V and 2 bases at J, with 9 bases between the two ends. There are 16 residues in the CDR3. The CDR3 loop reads CASSLGAQPGANVLTF. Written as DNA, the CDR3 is TGCGCCAGCAGCTTGGGGGCCCAACCTGGGGCCAACGTCCTGACTTTC.

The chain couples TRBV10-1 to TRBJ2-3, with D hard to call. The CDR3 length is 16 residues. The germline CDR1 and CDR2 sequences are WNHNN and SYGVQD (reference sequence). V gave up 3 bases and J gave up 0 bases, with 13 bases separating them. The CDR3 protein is CASSDLGTPSTDTQYF. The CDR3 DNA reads TGCGCCAGCAGTGATCTTGGCACACCTAGCACAGATACGCAGTATTTT.